The sequence of this T cell receptor beta chain was determined in a study of T cell responses to AZD1222 COVID-19 vaccine (TCRdb year 2021). The study in broad terms: A total of more than 230 trial participants underwent TCR sequencing, of whom 200 to 220 received two doses of AZD1222 and roughly 25 received two doses of the MenACWY control vaccine. Trial participants were enrolled by age into 18-55, 56-69 and 70-plus year subgroups, with around 140, 26 and 57 TCR-sequenced participants respectively. What the work shows at the level of the full study, not this receptor alone: Spike-specific TCR breadth and depth rose significantly after two AZD1222 doses compared with day 0 and with MenACWY recipients. Because no day 14 peak-response samples were available, repertoires were characterized only after the peak T cell response. Participants were mostly white British, with more females than males. The authors suggested clonal diversity may have been underestimated. CD4 TCRs associated with the vaccine covered the entire spike protein, and the dominant responses were in regions 160-218 and 743-854. In the small 56-69-year group, the increase in depth fell short of significance, most likely because of low power. Reportedly, close to half of the unique spike-specific TCRs recognized epitopes lying outside the regions that are mutated in the B.1.351 and B.1.1.7 variants. Conclusions about previously exposed vaccinees were limited because only six AZD1222 recipients were SARS-CoV-2 seropositive at baseline.

The time point tag for this specimen amounts to: baseline before first vaccination. The treatment or condition label for this specimen denotes: meningococcal conjugate vaccine given as trial control. Vaccinee samples were obtained from the UK trials COV001 and COV002, which included a single-blind randomized controlled phase 2/3 trial of AZD1222 (ChAdOx1 nCoV-19) in healthy adults. For TCRbeta chain sequencing, PBMC samples from trial participants were taken at day 0 and at day 28 after the second dose. The CDR3 regions of human TCRbeta chains were analyzed by immunosequencing. As for how the authors treated the data: TCRs in the repertoires were compared against a reference library of SARS-CoV-2-specific TCRs that had been generated with the MIRA antigen-specificity platform. Breadth was defined as the fraction of unique TCRs that were SARS-CoV-2-associated, and depth was defined as the fraction of total T cells that were SARS-CoV-2-associated. Using the MIRA data, each spike-specific TCR was assigned both to the spike region to which the TCR was reactive and to a CD4 or CD8 class. Log10-transformed breadth and depth values were compared by one-way ANOVA with Sidak's multiple comparisons tests. This is the immuneACCESS table as TCRdb keeps it, with only in-frame sequences that have V and J called. A part of the clones is gone; compared with another copy, unresolved V genes explain less than half, and the rest is unexplained. V, J and clone size derive from that table, while D and trimming were established from the DNA sequence. The sample profile shows 55,000 to 75,000 clones; approximately 85% of them were found once. Together, the top ten hold approximately 23% of the sample.

This clone was observed a single time. Its antigen is not yet known. No qualities accompany the bases; no much larger clone lies one base away. The V end loses 3 bases and the J end loses 0 bases, and a stretch of 12 bases separates them. CDR1 and CDR2, looked up from the germline V gene, are MNHEY and SVGAGI. Reading from cysteine to phenylalanine, the CDR3 counts 16 amino acids. Here the CDR3 DNA is all that survives: 48 bases in frame from base 1. The receptor was isolated from an adult in good health. The sequence joins TRBV6-5 to TRBJ1-5; the D gene is possibly TRBD1, with 6 bases matching. The input for sequencing was peripheral blood, taken on day 0 of MenACWY control vaccination. The CDR3 sequence is CASSYTGSGSNQPQHF. The nucleotides read TGTGCCAGCAGTTATACAGGGAGCGGTAGCAATCAGCCCCAGCATTTT.